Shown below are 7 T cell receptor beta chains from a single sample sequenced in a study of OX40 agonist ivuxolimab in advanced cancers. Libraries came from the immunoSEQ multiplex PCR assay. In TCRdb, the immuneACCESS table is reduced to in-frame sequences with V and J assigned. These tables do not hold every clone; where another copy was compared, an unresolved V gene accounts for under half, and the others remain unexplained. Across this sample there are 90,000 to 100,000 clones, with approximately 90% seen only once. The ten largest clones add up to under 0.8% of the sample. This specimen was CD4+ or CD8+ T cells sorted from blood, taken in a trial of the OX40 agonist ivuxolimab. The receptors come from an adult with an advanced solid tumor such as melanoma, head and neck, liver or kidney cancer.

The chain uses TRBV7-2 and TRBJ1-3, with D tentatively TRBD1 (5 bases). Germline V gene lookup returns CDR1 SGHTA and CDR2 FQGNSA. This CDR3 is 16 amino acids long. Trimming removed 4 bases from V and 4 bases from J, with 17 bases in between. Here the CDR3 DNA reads TGTGCCAGCAGCTACAACCAGGGAATAACGGGAAACACCATATATTTT. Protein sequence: CASSYNQGITGNTIYF.

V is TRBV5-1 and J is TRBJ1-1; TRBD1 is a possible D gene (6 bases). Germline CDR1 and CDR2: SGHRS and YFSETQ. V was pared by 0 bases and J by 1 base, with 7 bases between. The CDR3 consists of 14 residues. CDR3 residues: CASSLAGANTEAFF. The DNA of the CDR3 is TGCGCCAGCAGCTTGGCGGGGGCGAACACTGAAGCTTTCTTT.

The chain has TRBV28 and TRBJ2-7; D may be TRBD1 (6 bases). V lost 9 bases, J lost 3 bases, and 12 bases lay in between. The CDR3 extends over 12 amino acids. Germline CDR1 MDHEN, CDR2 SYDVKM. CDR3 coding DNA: TGTGCCAGTAAAACAGGGAACTACGAGCAGTACTTC. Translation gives CASKTGNYEQYF. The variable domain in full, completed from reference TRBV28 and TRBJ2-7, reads DVKVTQSSRYLVKRTGEKVFLECVQDMDHENMFWYRQDPGLGLRLIYFSYDVKMKEKGDIPEGYSVSREKKERFSLILESASTNQTSMYLCASKTGNYEQYFGPGTRLTVT.

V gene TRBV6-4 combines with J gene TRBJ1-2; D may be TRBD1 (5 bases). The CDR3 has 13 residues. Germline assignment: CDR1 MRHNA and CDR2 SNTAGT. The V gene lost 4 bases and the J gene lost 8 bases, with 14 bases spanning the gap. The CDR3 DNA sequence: TGTGCCAGCAGTGGGGCCCAGGGCGAAGGCTACACCTTC. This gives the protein CASSGAQGEGYTF.

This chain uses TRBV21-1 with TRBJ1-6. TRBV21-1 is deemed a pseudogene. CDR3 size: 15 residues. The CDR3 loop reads CASSKVELPGSPLHF. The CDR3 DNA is TGTGCCAGCAGCAAAGTCGAGCTGCCTGGGTCACCCCTCCACTTT.

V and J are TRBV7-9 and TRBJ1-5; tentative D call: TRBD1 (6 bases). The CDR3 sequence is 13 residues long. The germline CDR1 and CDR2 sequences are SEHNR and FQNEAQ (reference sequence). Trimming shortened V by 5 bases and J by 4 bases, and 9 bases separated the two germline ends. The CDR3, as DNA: TGTGCCAGCAGCCTCCAGGGGAATCAGCCCCAGCATTTT. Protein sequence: CASSLQGNQPQHF.

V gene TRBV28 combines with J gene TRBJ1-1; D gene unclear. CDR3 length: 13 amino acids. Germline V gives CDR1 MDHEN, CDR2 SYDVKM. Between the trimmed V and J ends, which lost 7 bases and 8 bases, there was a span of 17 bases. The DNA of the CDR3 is TGTGCCAGCACTTACCTGGCCGCGACAGAAGCTTTCTTT. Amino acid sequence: CASTYLAATEAFF.